One and the same sample provided the 21 T cell receptor beta chains below, sequenced in a study of CD8+ T cells in alopecia areata. Described treatment: oral pan-JAK inhibitor, 5-10 mg twice daily. Samples from alopecia areata patients were lesional scalp punch biopsies and peripheral blood. Extraction of RNA preceded its reverse transcription into cDNA, which served as the sequencing template. Measured with immunoSEQ multiplex PCR; TCRdb has only the in-frame clones, and not every one. The table has more than 2,500 clones, roughly 84% seen once. The source was skin, collected at week 24, from a patient treated with tofacitinib. These receptors all come from a human donor with alopecia areata.

This chain uses TRBV7-9 with TRBJ1-4, with D uncertain. V gave up 4 bases and J gave up 0 bases, with 15 bases separating them. This CDR3 region has 17 residues. The germline V gene has CDR1 SEHNR and CDR2 FQNEAQ (reference sequence). The CDR3 DNA follows: TGTGCCAGCAGCTACCCTCGACTCGGGGCAACTAATGAAAAACTGTTTTTT. Residues: CASSYPRLGATNEKLFF.

This chain links TRBV6-5 with TRBJ2-7; maybe TRBD2 (6 bases). CDR3 size: 13 residues. Germline values: CDR1 MNHEY, CDR2 SVGAGI. The ends were cut back, 11 bases at V and 1 base at J, with 15 bases in the middle. The CDR3 region is CACGAPSSYEQYF. Here the CDR3 DNA reads TGTGCCTGCGGGGCCCCCTCTTCCTACGAGCAGTACTTC.

The chain has TRBV18 and TRBJ2-1; TRBD2 matches at 14 bases. V shed 3 bases and J 9 bases; nucleotides not matched to a gene: 4. Germline V gene lookup returns CDR1 KGHSH and CDR2 LQKENI. This CDR3 is built from 15 residues. The CDR3: CASSPPGLAGVEQFF. CDR3 DNA: TGTGCCAGCTCACCTCCGGGACTAGCGGGGGTTGAGCAGTTCTTC. Full variable domain (remainder filled in from reference TRBV18 and TRBJ2-1): NAGVMQNPRHLVRRRGQEARLRCSPMKGHSHVYWYRQLPEEGLKFMVYLQKENIIDESGMPKERFSAEFPKEGPSILRIQQVVRGDSAAYFCASSPPGLAGVEQFFGPGTRLTVL.

The chain couples TRBV14 to TRBJ1-6; tentatively, D is TRBD1 (6 bases). Deletions cut 5 bases from V and 7 bases from J, with 15 bases between. Germline CDR1 and CDR2: SGHDN and FVKESK. CDR3 size: 15 residues. The CDR3 is CASSYNRVGNSPLHF. In DNA form, the CDR3 reads TGTGCCAGCAGCTACAACAGGGTGGGAAATTCACCCCTCCACTTT.

The V call is TRBV11-2, the J call TRBJ1-5; 8 nucleotides match TRBD1. CDR3 length: 18 residues. The germline CDR1 and CDR2 sequences are SGHAT and FQNNGV. The V gene end was trimmed by 4 bases and the J gene end by 5 bases; junction bases not matched to a gene: 16. The CDR3 nucleotides are TGTGCCAGCAGCTCATCAATCGCCGGACAGGGAGAGGATCAGCCCCAGCATTTT. Residues: CASSSSIAGQGEDQPQHF.

This chain joins TRBV14 and TRBJ2-7; 8 nucleotides match TRBD2. Germline assignment: CDR1 SGHDN and CDR2 FVKESK. The CDR3 sequence is 15 residues long. V was clipped by 4 bases and J by 4 bases; unmatched bases: 9. The CDR3 DNA is TGTGCCAGCAGCCTCCCGGGGGGGGCGAGGTACGAGCAGTACTTC. It encodes CASSLPGGARYEQYF.

This clone was detected only a few times. J is TRBJ1-4 and V is TRBV7-9; D ambiguous. The CDR3 loop spans 14 amino acids. From germline, CDR1 is SEHNR and CDR2 FQNEAQ (reference sequence). Between the trimmed V and J ends, which lost 3 bases and 1 base, there was a span of 6 bases. For the CDR3, the DNA is TGTGCCAGCAGCTTGCCGGGAACTAATGAAAAACTGTTTTTT. Its protein is CASSLPGTNEKLFF.

The chain carries TRBV7-8 and TRBJ1-1, with TRBD1 matching 9 bases. V lost 4 bases and J lost 9; bases outside the gene matches: 12. There are 15 residues in the CDR3. In germline, CDR1 is SGHVS, CDR2 FQNEAQ. The CDR3 DNA is TGTGCCAGCAGCTCAAGGGACAGGGTGTTACGACAAGCTTTCTTT. It specifies CASSSRDRVLRQAFF.

This clone was detected only a few times. The chain links TRBV5-6 to TRBJ1-2; weak D call: TRBD1 (5 bases). Trimming shortened V by 3 bases and J by 7 bases, and 22 bases separated the two germline ends. Per the germline V gene, CDR1 is SGHDT and CDR2 is YYEEEE. The length of the CDR3 is 16 residues. DNA of the CDR3: TGTGCCAGCAGCTCCCCTGGCATGTTCAGGGACCCTGGCTACACCTTC. Residues: CASSSPGMFRDPGYTF.

The chain combines TRBV5-1 with TRBJ2-6, with 8 bases that match TRBD1. J lost 2 bases, V lost 0 bases, and 4 bases had no gene match. Germline CDR1 and CDR2: SGHRS and YFSETQ. The CDR3 has 17 residues. The CDR3 is CASSLGQGNAGANVLTF. The CDR3 region has the DNA TGCGCCAGCAGCTTGGGACAGGGGAATGCTGGGGCCAACGTCCTGACTTTC.

The sample holds a few counts of this clone. V usage is TRBV6-5 and J usage is TRBJ2-5; D gene unclear. Trimming took off 0 bases at V and 7 bases at J, with 15 bases between the two ends. The germline gives CDR1 MNHEY, CDR2 SVGAGI. CDR3 length: 15 amino acids. The CDR3 spells CASSYSRGRVGTQYF. The CDR3 nucleotides read TGTGCCAGCAGTTACTCTAGAGGACGGGTGGGGACCCAGTACTTC.

V gene TRBV5-1 combines with J gene TRBJ1-1; 7 nucleotides agree with TRBD1. J gave up 0 bases and V 3 bases, and 5 bases lay outside the gene matches. The germline V gene encodes CDR1 SGHRS and CDR2 YFSETQ. This CDR3 comprises 15 residues. Written as DNA, the CDR3 is TGCGCCAGCAGCTCCCTGGGACAGCTGAACACTGAAGCTTTCTTT. Translated, it gives CASSSLGQLNTEAFF.

The chain recombines TRBV7-8 with TRBJ2-1, with 12 bases identical to TRBD2. The CDR3 spans 16 residues. J lost 0 bases, V lost 5 bases, and 2 bases had no gene match. In germline, CDR1 is SGHVS, CDR2 FQNEAQ. DNA of the CDR3: TGTGCCAGCAGCCCGACTAGCGGGAGCTCCTACAATGAGCAGTTCTTC. Protein product: CASSPTSGSSYNEQFF.

The rearrangement uses TRBV28 and TRBJ1-1, with 8 bases aligning to TRBD1. J lost 3 bases, V lost 5 bases, and 14 bases had no gene match. This CDR3 contains 17 residues. Germline V gene sequence: CDR1 MDHEN, CDR2 SYDVKM. CDR3 nucleotide sequence: TGTGCCAGCAGTCCGACAGGGGCCCTCCCGAGGGACACTGAAGCTTTCTTT. Protein: CASSPTGALPRDTEAFF.

This chain links TRBV7-2 with TRBJ2-1; weak D call: TRBD2 (5 bases). CDR1 SGHTA and CDR2 FQGNSA come from the germline V gene. V gave up 2 bases and J gave up 8 bases, with 13 bases separating them. CDR3 length equals 14 residues. CDR3 bases: TGTGCCAGCAGCTTATCGGCCCTAGCAGATGAGCAGTTCTTC. Residues: CASSLSALADEQFF.

This chain links TRBV15 with TRBJ1-2; no definite D call. The CDR3 spans 17 residues. V was clipped by 5 bases and J by 4 bases, with 23 bases between them. The germline CDR1 and CDR2 sequences are LNHNV and YYDKDF (reference sequence). CDR3 bases: TGTGCCACCAGCTTTCATAAAGGGTGTGGAAAGACCTATGGCTACACCTTC. Translated: CATSFHKGCGKTYGYTF.

This clone was recorded a few times. The V and J genes are TRBV7-2 and TRBJ1-2; no clear D. This CDR3 comprises 12 residues. Trimming cost V 0 bases and J 5 bases, with 4 bases left between them. From germline, CDR1 is SGHTA and CDR2 FQGNSA. In DNA form, the CDR3 reads TGTGCCAGCAGCTTAGCTCCTTATGGCTACACCTTC. Translating it yields CASSLAPYGYTF.

This chain uses TRBV6-1 with TRBJ1-2, with D tentatively TRBD1 (6 bases). The germline V and J ends were trimmed by 2 bases and 3 bases, with 16 bases remaining between them. The CDR3 length is 16 residues. The germline CDR1 and CDR2 sequences are MNHNS and SASEGT. The CDR3 nucleotides are TGTGCCAGCAGTGAATATCCGGGTGGGGGCTACTATGGCTACACCTTC. It specifies CASSEYPGGGYYGYTF.

V usage is TRBV7-8 and J usage is TRBJ2-3; perhaps TRBD2 as D (6 bases). V was trimmed by 1 base and J by 0 bases, leaving 8 bases between them. The CDR3 contains 15 residues. Germline V CDR1 and CDR2: SGHVS, FQNEAQ. The CDR3 sequence is CASSLDSGSTDTQYF. DNA for the CDR3: TGTGCCAGCAGCTTAGACAGCGGGAGCACAGATACGCAGTATTTT.

The rearrangement joins TRBV30 to TRBJ2-3; the match to TRBD2 covers 11 bases. The V gene end was trimmed by 7 bases and the J gene end by 4 bases; junction bases not matched to a gene: 7. Germline lookup yields CDR1 GTSNPN and CDR2 SVGIG (reference sequence). The CDR3 runs 14 residues. The CDR3 bases are TGTGCCTCCTATAGCGGGGGGGCCTCAGATACGCAGTATTTT. Translating gives CASYSGGASDTQYF.

The chain has TRBV7-9 and TRBJ1-3; TRBD1 matches 8 bases. V shed 3 bases, J shed 4 bases, and the junction held 8 bases outside the gene matches. Looked up from germline, CDR1 is SEHNR and CDR2 is FQNEAQ (reference sequence). This CDR3 region has 16 residues. CDR3 protein: CASSFSHRGIGNTIYF. As DNA, the CDR3 is TGTGCCAGCAGCTTCTCCCACAGGGGGATCGGAAACACCATATATTTT.